This entry lists 9 T cell receptor beta chains sequenced from one sample in a study of shared clonotypes between healthy human individuals. Libraries were prepared by immunoSEQ multiplex PCR; TCRdb keeps only in-frame clonotypes and omits some of them. This sample has almost 750,000 clones, with 55% to 80% found just once. Sequenced material: memory CD4+ T cells sorted from blood. The subset here: CD45RA-negative fraction. The receptors derive from a woman aged 25 to 39 in good health.

This clone was observed at least ten times. This chain connects TRBV27 to TRBJ1-5; no firm D call. This CDR3 is 15 amino acids long. In germline, CDR1 is MNHEY, CDR2 SMNVEV (reference sequence). Trimming left V 5 bases short and J 8 bases short, with 19 bases between. The CDR3 DNA is TGTGCCAGCAGTCCTCCCGGGGTGCCAGTAGAGCCCCAGCATTTT. Translating gives CASSPPGVPVEPQHF.

The chain links TRBV28 to TRBJ1-5; D gene ambiguous. The CDR3 consists of 13 residues. V lost 2 bases, J lost 3 bases, and 5 bases lay in between. Per germline, CDR1 MDHEN and CDR2 SYDVKM. CDR3 in amino acids: CASSLTYNQPQHF. CDR3 sequence (DNA): TGTGCCAGCAGTTTAACCTACAATCAGCCCCAGCATTTT. The whole variable domain, filled in from reference TRBV28 and TRBJ1-5, reads DVKVTQSSRYLVKRTGEKVFLECVQDMDHENMFWYRQDPGLGLRLIYFSYDVKMKEKGDIPEGYSVSREKKERFSLILESASTNQTSMYLCASSLTYNQPQHFGDGTRLSIL.

This chain uses TRBV27 with TRBJ1-3; 8 bases are shared with TRBD1. J lost 7 bases, V lost 10 bases, and 9 bases had no gene match. This CDR3 has 13 residues. Germline V gene data show CDR1 as MNHEY and CDR2 as SMNVEV (reference sequence). The CDR3 loop reads CATSTGARNTIYF. CDR3 sequence (DNA): TGTGCCACTTCGACAGGGGCGAGGAACACCATATATTTT.

J is TRBJ2-5 and V is TRBV5-4; D may be TRBD1 (6 bases). The V gene's germline CDR1 is SGHNT and CDR2 YYREEE (reference sequence). Deletions cut 1 base from V and 5 bases from J, with 15 bases between. CDR3 length: 15 residues. CDR3 residues: CASSLFGGGRETQYF. The CDR3 region has the DNA TGTGCCAGCAGCTTGTTTGGGGGCGGGCGGGAGACCCAGTACTTC.

The chain combines TRBV23-1 with TRBJ1-3; D unclear. TRBV23-1 belongs to the ORF category, with a function that is uncertain. This CDR3 region has 17 residues. V was trimmed by 6 bases and J by 0 bases, leaving 18 bases between them. In DNA form, the CDR3 reads TGCGCCAGCAGCCCTGAGGAGTCTCCAAACTCTGGAAACACCATATATTTT. Encoded protein: CASSPEESPNSGNTIYF.

The rearrangement joins TRBV2 to TRBJ2-7; D possibly corresponds to TRBD2 (5 bases). The CDR3 loop spans 14 amino acids. V was clipped by 6 bases and J by 3 bases, with 15 bases between them. Germline V gene data show CDR1 as SNHLY and CDR2 as FYNNEI. The CDR3 DNA sequence: TGTGCCAGCAGCGGACGGGCCCGGGGCTACGAGCAGTACTTC. Its protein product is CASSGRARGYEQYF.

The chain is built from TRBV6-9 and TRBJ2-5, with a tentative D call TRBD2 (6 bases). The ends were cut back, 8 bases at V and 4 bases at J, with 17 bases in the middle. The CDR3 loop spans 14 amino acids. Germline V gene data show CDR1 as MNHGY and CDR2 as SVAAGI. The CDR3 DNA reads as TGTGCCAGCGACGCGGGACCCCGTATAGAGACCCAGTACTTC. It translates to CASDAGPRIETQYF.

V is TRBV7-3 and J is TRBJ2-1, with a tentative D call TRBD1 (5 bases). The V gene's germline CDR1 is SGHTA and CDR2 FQGTGA. V gave up 5 bases and J gave up 0 bases, with 14 bases separating them. The CDR3 has 16 amino acids. The CDR3 region has the DNA TGTGCCAGCAGCGCCAGGGCCGTGAGCTCCTACAATGAGCAGTTCTTC. Translated, it gives CASSARAVSSYNEQFF. Complete variable domain (other parts from reference TRBV7-3 and TRBJ2-1): GAGVSQTPSNKVTEKGKYVELRCDPISGHTALYWYRQSLGQGPEFLIYFQGTGAADDSGLPNDRFFAVRPEGSVSTLKIQRTERGDSAVYLCASSARAVSSYNEQFFGPGTRLTVL.

The rearrangement links TRBV2 to TRBJ1-2, with 10 nucleotides matching TRBD1. The CDR3 consists of 14 residues. Trimming removed 4 bases from V and 7 bases from J; junction bases left unmatched: 6. Germline V gene lookup returns CDR1 SNHLY and CDR2 FYNNEI. The CDR3 coding sequence is TGTGCCAGCAGTGCGAGACAGGGGGCGCGTGGCTACACCTTC. Its translation: CASSARQGARGYTF.